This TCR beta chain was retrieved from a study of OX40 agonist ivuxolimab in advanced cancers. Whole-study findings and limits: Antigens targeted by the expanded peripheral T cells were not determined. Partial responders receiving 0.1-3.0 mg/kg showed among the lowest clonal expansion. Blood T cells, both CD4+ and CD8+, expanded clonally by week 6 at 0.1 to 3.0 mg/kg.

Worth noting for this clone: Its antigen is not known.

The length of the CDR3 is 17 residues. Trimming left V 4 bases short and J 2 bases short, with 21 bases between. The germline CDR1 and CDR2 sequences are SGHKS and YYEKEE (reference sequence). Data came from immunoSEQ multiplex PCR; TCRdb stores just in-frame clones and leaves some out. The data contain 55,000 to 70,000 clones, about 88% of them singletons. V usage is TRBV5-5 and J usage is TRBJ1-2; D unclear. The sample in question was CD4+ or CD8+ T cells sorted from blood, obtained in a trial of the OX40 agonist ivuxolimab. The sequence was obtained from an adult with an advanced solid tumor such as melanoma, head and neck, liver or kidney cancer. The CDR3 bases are TGTGCCAGCAGCCCCGCCTACTGGGCAGGCATAAACTATGGCTACACCTTC. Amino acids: CASSPAYWAGINYGYTF.